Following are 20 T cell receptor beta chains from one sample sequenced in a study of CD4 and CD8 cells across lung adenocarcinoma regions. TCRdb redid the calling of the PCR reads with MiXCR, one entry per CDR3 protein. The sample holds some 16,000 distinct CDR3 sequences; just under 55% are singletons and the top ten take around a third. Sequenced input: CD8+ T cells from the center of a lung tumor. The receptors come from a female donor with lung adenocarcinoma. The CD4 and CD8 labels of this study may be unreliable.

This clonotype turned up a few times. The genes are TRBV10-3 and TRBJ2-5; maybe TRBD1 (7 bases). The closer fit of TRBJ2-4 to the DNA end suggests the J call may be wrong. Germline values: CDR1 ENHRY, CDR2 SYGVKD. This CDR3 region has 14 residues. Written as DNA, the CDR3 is TGTGCCGGTCAGGGGGGCGGTGACCAAAACATTCAGTACTTC. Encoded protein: CAGQGGGDQNIQYF.

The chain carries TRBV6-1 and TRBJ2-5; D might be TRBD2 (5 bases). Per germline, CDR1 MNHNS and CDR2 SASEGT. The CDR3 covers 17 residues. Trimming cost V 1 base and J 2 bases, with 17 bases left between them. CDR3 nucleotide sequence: TGTGCCAGCAGTGAAGGACTCCGAGGGCCACAACAAGAGACCCAGTACTTC. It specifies CASSEGLRGPQQETQYF.

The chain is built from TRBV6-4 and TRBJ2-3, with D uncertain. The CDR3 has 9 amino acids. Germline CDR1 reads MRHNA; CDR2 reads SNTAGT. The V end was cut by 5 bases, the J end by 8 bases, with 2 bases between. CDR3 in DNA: TGTGCCAGCAGTACTACGCAGTATTTT. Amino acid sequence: CASSTTQYF.

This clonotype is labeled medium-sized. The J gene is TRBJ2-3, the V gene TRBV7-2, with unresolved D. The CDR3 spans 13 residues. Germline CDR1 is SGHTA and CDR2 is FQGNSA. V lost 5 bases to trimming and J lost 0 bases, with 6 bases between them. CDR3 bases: TGTGCCAGCAGCCTGATTAGCACAGATACGCAGTATTTT. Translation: CASSLISTDTQYF.

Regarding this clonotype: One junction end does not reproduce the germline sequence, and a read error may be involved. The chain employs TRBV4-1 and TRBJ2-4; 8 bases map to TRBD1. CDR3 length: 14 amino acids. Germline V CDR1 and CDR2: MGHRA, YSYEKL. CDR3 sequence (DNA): TGCGGCGGCAGGGGGCTGGGAGCCAAAGACATGCAGTACTTC. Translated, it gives CGGRGLGAKDMQYF.

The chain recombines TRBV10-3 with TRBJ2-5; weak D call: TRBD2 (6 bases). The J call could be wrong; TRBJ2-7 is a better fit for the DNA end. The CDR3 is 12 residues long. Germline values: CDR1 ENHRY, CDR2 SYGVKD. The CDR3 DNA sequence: TGTGCCGCGGGGCCCCTTGACTACGAGCAGTACTTC. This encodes CAAGPLDYEQYF.

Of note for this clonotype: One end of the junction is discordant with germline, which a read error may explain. In DNA, the CDR3 is TGTCCCAGCAGTGCTAGGGGGCACCCAGCCACAGACACGCAGTATTTC. It translates to CPSSARGHPATDTQYF. The gene calls are TRBV6-1 and TRBJ2-3, with 7 bases identical to TRBD1. Germline-derived CDR1 and CDR2 are MNHNS and SASEGT. The length of the CDR3 is 16 residues.

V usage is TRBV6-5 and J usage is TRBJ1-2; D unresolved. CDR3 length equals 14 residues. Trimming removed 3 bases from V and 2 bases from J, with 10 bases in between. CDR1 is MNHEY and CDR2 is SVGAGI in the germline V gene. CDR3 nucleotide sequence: TGTGCCAGCAGTTATGAGGGCCACAACTATGGCTACACCTTC. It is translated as CASSYEGHNYGYTF.

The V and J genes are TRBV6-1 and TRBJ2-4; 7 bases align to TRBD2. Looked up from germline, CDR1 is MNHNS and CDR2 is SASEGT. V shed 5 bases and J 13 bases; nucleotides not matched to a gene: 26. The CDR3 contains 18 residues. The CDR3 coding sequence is TGTGCCAGCAGTACGCTACGAAGCGGGACCGGCTCCTACAATGAGCAGTACTTC. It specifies CASSTLRSGTGSYNEQYF.

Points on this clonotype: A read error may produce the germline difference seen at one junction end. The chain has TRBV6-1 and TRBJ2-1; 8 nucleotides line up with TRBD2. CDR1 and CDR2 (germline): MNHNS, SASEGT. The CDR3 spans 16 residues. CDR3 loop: CASGGSGGRAKETQYF. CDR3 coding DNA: TGTGCCAGCGGGGGGAGCGGGGGCCGTGCCAAAGAGACGCAGTACTTT.

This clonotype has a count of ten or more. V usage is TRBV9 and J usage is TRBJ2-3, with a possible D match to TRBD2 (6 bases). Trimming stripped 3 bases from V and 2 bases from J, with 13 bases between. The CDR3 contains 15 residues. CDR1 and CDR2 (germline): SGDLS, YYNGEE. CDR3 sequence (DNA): TGTGCCAGCAGCGATGGACTATTACACACAGATACGCAGTATTTT. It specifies CASSDGLLHTDTQYF. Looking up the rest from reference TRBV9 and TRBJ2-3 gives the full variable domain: DSGVTQTPKHLITATGQRVTLRCSPRSGDLSVYWYQQSLDQGLQFLIQYYNGEERAKGNILERFSAQQFPDLHSELNLSSLELGDSALYFCASSDGLLHTDTQYFGPGTRLTVL.

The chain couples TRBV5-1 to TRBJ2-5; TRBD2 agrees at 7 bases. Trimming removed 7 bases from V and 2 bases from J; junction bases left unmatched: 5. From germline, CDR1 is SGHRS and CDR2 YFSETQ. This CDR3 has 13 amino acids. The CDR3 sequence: CASASGGQETQYF. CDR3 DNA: TGCGCCAGCGCGTCGGGGGGACAAGAGACCCAGTACTTC.

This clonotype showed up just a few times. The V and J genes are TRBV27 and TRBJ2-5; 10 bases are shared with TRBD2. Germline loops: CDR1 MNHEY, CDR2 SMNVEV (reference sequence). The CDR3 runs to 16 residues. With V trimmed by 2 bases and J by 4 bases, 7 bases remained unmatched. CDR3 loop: CASSLRSGGGGETQYF. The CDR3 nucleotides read TGTGCCAGCAGTTTACGAAGCGGGGGGGGGGGAGAGACCCAGTACTTC.

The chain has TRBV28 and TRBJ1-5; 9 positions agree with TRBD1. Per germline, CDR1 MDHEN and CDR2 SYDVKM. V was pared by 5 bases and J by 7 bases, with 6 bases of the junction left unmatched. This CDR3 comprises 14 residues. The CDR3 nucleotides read TGTGCCAGCAGTCCGGACAGGGGCTACCAGCCCCAGCATTTT. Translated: CASSPDRGYQPQHF.

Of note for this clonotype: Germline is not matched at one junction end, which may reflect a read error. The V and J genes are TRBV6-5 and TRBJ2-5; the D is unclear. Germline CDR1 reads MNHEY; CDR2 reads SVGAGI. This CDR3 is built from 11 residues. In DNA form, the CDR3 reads TGTGCCAGCAGTATACAAAAGGCCCAGTCTTTC. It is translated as CASSIQKAQSF.

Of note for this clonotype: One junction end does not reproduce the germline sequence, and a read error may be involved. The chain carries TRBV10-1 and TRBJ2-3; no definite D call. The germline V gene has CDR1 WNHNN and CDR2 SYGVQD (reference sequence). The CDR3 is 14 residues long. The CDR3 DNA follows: TGCGCCAGCAGGGGGTTAACTGCCACAGATACGCAGTATTTC. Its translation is CASRGLTATDTQYF.

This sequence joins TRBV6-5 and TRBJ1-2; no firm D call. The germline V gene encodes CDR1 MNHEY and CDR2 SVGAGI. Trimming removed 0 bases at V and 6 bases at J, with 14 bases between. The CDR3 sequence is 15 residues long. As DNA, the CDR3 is TGTGCCAGCAGTTACTCGTCAGGACCCCTTAATGGCTACACCTTC. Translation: CASSYSSGPLNGYTF.

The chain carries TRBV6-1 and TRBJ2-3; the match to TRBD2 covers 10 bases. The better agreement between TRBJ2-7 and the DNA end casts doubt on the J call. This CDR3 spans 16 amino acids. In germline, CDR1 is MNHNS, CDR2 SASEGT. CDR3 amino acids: CASSTSGRGSSYEQYF. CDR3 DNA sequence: TGTGCCAGCAGTACGAGCGGGAGGGGGAGCTCCTACGAGCAGTACTTC.

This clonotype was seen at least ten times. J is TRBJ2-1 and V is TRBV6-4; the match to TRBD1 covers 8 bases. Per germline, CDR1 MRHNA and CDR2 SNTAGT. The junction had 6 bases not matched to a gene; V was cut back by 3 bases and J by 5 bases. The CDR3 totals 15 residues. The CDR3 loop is CASSEQGQGNNEQFF. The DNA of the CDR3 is TGTGCCAGCAGTGAACAAGGACAGGGTAACAATGAGCAGTTCTTC.

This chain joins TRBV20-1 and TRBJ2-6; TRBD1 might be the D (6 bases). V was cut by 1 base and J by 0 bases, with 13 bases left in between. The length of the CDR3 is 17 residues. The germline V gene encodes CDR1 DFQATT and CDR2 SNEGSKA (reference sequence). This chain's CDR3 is CSARVQGLYSGANVLTF. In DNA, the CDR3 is TGCAGTGCTAGAGTACAGGGCTTATACTCTGGGGCCAACGTCCTGACTTTC.